This record concerns one T cell receptor beta chain sequence. At one of its ends the junction is not consistent with the germline gene, which may arise from a read error. From roughly 400 ng of RNA, a library with molecular barcoded alpha/delta and beta/gamma adaptors was made. One entry per CDR3 protein, called by TCRdb with MiXCR from the reads. The sample records about 25,000 distinct CDR3 sequences, around a fifth being singletons. The sample originates from a study of read filtering for tumor transcriptome and immune sequencing. Study-wide background: Patients were some 16 male and about 14 female, mean age about 65 years, range roughly 45 to 85. Transcriptome libraries were built from DNase-treated RNA. IR-seq gave about 3.5 to 10.27 million TCR reads per sample; RNA-seq gave roughly 75 to 1,300.

Germline assignment: CDR1 MGHRA and CDR2 YSYEKL. This CDR3 region has 15 residues. This chain links TRBV4-1 with TRBJ1-4, with TRBD1 matching over 9 bases. The sequencing sample was made of a population of CD138-negative cells sorted from bone marrow. The clonotype comes from a donor at least 40 years old with multiple myeloma. CDR3 sequence reads: CASSRRQGEGEKLLF. DNA of the CDR3: TGCGCCAGCAGCCGCAGACAGGGGGAGGGTGAAAAACTGCTTTTT.